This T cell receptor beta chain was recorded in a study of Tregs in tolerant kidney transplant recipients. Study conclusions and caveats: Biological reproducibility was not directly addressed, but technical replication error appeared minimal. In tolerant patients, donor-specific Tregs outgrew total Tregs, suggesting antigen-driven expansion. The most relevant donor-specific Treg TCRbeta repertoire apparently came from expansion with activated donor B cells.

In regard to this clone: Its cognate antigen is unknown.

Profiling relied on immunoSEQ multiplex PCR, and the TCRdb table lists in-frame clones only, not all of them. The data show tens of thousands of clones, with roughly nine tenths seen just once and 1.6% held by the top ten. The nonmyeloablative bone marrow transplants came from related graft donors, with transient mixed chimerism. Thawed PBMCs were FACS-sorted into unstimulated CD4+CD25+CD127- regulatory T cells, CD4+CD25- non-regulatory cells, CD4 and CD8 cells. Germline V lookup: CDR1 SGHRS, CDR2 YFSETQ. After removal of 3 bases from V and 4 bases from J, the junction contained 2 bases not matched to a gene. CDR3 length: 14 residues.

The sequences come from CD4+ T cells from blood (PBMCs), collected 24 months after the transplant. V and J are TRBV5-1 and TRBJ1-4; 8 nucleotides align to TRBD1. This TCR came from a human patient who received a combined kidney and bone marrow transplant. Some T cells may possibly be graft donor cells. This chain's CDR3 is CASSSDRDNEKLFF. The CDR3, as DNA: TGCGCCAGCAGCTCGGACAGGGATAATGAAAAACTGTTTTTT.